This T cell receptor (beta chain) was sequenced for a study of blood T cell repertoires in COVID-19. From germline, CDR1 is LGHNA and CDR2 YNFKEQ. This CDR3 contains 15 residues. V trimming: 0 bases; J trimming: 3 bases; junction bases outside the gene matches: 2. Measured with immunoSEQ multiplex PCR; TCRdb has only the in-frame clones, and not every one. The sample holds approximately 330,000 clones; around 85% are singletons and the top ten take roughly 4.2%. The chain uses TRBV4-2 and TRBJ1-5, with 7 nucleotides matching TRBD1. Sequenced: PBMCs or T cells enriched from blood (not recorded which). This TCR came from a woman in her thirties or forties with acute COVID-19. CDR3 nucleotide sequence: TGTGCCAGCAGCCAAGAGGGACAGACCAATCAGCCCCAGCATTTT. It encodes CASSQEGQTNQPQHF.